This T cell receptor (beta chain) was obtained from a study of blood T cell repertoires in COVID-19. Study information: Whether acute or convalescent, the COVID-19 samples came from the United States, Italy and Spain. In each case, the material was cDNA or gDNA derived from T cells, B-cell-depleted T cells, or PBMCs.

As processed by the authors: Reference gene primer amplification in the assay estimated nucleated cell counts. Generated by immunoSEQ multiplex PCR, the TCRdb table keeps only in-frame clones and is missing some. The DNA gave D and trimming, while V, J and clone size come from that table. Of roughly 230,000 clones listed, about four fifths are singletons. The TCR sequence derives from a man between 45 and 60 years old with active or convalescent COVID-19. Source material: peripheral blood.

The CDR3 nucleotides are TGCGCCAGCAGTCAATCCTACAGACCTTGGACAGATACGCAGTATTTT. Amino acid sequence: CASSQSYRPWTDTQYF. The gene calls are TRBV23-1 and TRBJ2-3; no definite D call. TRBV23-1 is recorded as an ORF, its role being uncertain. The ends were cut back, 0 bases at V and 3 bases at J, with 13 bases in the middle. The CDR3 has 16 residues.